One sample yielded the 18 T cell receptor beta chains listed below, sequenced in a study of cytomegalovirus exposure and HLA in healthy donors. A multiplex PCR was run with 60 Vbeta primers and 13 Jbeta primers. Some clones are missing from TCRdb's copy, which holds only in-frame ones; the method was immunoSEQ multiplex PCR. The sample lists around 140,000 clones, approximately 64% occurring once. The sample consisted of PBMCs. These TCRs come from a woman aged 40 to 55 in good health and CMV-seronegative.

The chain uses TRBV5-1 and TRBJ2-5; no clear D gene. The CDR3 sequence is 13 residues long. Trimming removed 5 bases at V and 6 bases at J, with 14 bases between. The germline gives CDR1 SGHRS, CDR2 YFSETQ. The CDR3 bases are TGCGCCAGCAGGATCGACACAACAAAGACCCAGTACTTC. Protein sequence: CASRIDTTKTQYF.

The chain has TRBV5-1 and TRBJ2-2; D possibly corresponds to TRBD2 (5 bases). CDR3 length: 16 residues. V lost 0 bases, J lost 4 bases, and 13 bases lay in between. Germline-derived CDR1 and CDR2 are SGHRS and YFSETQ. CDR3 loop: CASSLEPRRGTGELFF. The CDR3 bases are TGCGCCAGCAGCTTGGAACCCAGACGGGGCACCGGGGAGCTGTTTTTT.

The chain joins TRBV28 to TRBJ1-2; 7 nucleotides align to TRBD1. This CDR3 has 12 residues. CDR1 and CDR2 (germline): MDHEN, SYDVKM. The ends lost 10 bases at V and 13 bases at J; junction bases unmatched: 15. For the CDR3, the DNA is TGTGCCACCAAGACAGGGCCTTCTACCGGCACCTTC. It translates to CATKTGPSTGTF.

The J gene is TRBJ2-7, the V gene TRBV19; D remains ambiguous. The germline V gene has CDR1 LNHDA and CDR2 SQIVND (reference sequence). This CDR3 region has 14 residues. V shed 5 bases and J shed 4 bases, with 15 bases lying between them. The CDR3, as DNA: TGTGCCAGTAGTCCGGCCCCCGACACTTACGAGCAGTACTTC. Its protein is CASSPAPDTYEQYF.

This clone showed up just a few times. The J gene is TRBJ2-7, the V gene TRBV28, with no clear D. The CDR3 has 15 residues. The germline V and J ends were trimmed by 4 bases and 1 base, with 14 bases remaining between them. CDR1 is MDHEN and CDR2 is SYDVKM in the germline V gene. CDR3 bases: TGTGCCAGCAGTTCGCCCCTTATGAGGTCCTACGAGCAGTACTTC. This translates into CASSSPLMRSYEQYF.

This clone has just a few counts. The chain combines TRBV5-1 with TRBJ1-2; D is unresolved. CDR3 size: 12 residues. Germline V gives CDR1 SGHRS, CDR2 YFSETQ. Trimming pared 2 bases from V and 6 bases from J, leaving 8 bases between. The CDR3 spells CASSLGENGYTF. The DNA for the CDR3 is TGCGCCAGCAGCTTAGGAGAGAATGGCTACACCTTC.

V and J are TRBV4-3 and TRBJ1-6; TRBD1 aligns across 8 bases. Trimming cost V 0 bases and J 10 bases; bases outside gene matches: 11. The V gene's germline CDR1 is LGHNA and CDR2 YSLEER. The CDR3 spans 17 residues. CDR3 nucleotides: TGCGCCAGCAGCCAAGATCCCCCTGGACAGGGCTGGTCACCCCTCCACTTT. Protein sequence: CASSQDPPGQGWSPLHF.

This clone was seen a few times. This chain uses TRBV5-4 with TRBJ2-7, with 15 bases identical to TRBD2. The CDR3 consists of 16 residues. Germline CDR1 is SGHNT and CDR2 is YYREEE (reference sequence). V was pared by 2 bases and J by 7 bases, with 7 bases of the junction left unmatched. CDR3 amino acids: CASSFKGLAGGLEQYF. DNA of the CDR3: TGTGCCAGCAGCTTTAAGGGACTAGCGGGGGGTTTGGAGCAGTACTTC.

V usage is TRBV4-3 and J usage is TRBJ2-7; 11 nucleotides agree with TRBD2. V was clipped by 7 bases and J by 1 base; unmatched bases: 3. The CDR3 covers 14 residues. In germline, CDR1 is LGHNA, CDR2 YSLEER. CDR3 nucleotides: TGCGCCAGCACGGGACTAGCGGATTCCTACGAGCAGTACTTC. As protein: CASTGLADSYEQYF.

This clone was recorded a few times. The chain joins TRBV12-1 to TRBJ1-1. TRBV12-1 has pseudogene status. The CDR3 covers 15 residues. The CDR3 protein is CASSPRPEKNTEAFF. In DNA form, the CDR3 reads TGTGCCAGCAGCCCTAGACCCGAGAAGAACACTGAAGCTTTCTTT.

The V call is TRBV5-1, the J call TRBJ1-4, with 10 positions matching TRBD1. The CDR3 has 17 residues. Germline trimming cut 0 bases from V and 0 bases from J; bases unmatched to any gene: 2. Germline V lookup: CDR1 SGHRS, CDR2 YFSETQ. Here the CDR3 reads CASSLVTGGSTNEKLFF. The CDR3 region has the DNA TGCGCCAGCAGCTTGGTGACAGGGGGCTCAACTAATGAAAAACTGTTTTTT.

This clone was seen a few times. The V call is TRBV30, the J call TRBJ1-6; no clear D. With 3 bases removed from V and 4 bases from J, the gap between germline ends came to 7 bases. This CDR3 region has 13 residues. Looked up from germline, CDR1 is GTSNPN and CDR2 is SVGIG (reference sequence). The DNA for the CDR3 is TGTGCCTGGAGGGCAGGTTATAATTCACCCCTCCACTTT. It encodes CAWRAGYNSPLHF.

The V gene is TRBV5-1, the J gene TRBJ1-2, with D possibly being TRBD1 (5 bases). This CDR3 contains 14 residues. V lost 0 bases to trimming and J lost 7 bases, with 13 bases between them. Germline lookup yields CDR1 SGHRS and CDR2 YFSETQ. CDR3 sequence: CASSLEGALAGYTF. The CDR3 DNA reads TGCGCCAGCAGCTTGGAAGGGGCTTTGGCTGGCTACACCTTC.

The V and J genes are TRBV7-3 and TRBJ2-1, with D perhaps TRBD2 (6 bases). Germline values: CDR1 SGHTA, CDR2 FQGTGA. The CDR3 is made up of 15 amino acids. Trimming removed 1 base at V and 7 bases at J, with 14 bases between. Here the CDR3 DNA reads TGTGCCAGCAGCTTAAAGGCGGTACTAGCTAATGAGCAGTTCTTC. Translated, it gives CASSLKAVLANEQFF.

This clone was observed a handful of times. V usage is TRBV27 and J usage is TRBJ1-2; a possible D gene is TRBD1 (6 bases). Germline lookup yields CDR1 MNHEY and CDR2 SMNVEV (reference sequence). This CDR3 has 15 residues. Trimming pared 3 bases from V and 12 bases from J, leaving 23 bases between. CDR3: CASSFRAQGGTGNTF. CDR3 sequence (DNA): TGTGCCAGCAGTTTTCGTGCCCAGGGTGGTACAGGGAACACCTTC.

Only one count was recorded for this clone. The chain employs TRBV14 and TRBJ1-6; no clear D. Per germline, CDR1 SGHDN and CDR2 FVKESK. The V end lost 2 bases, the J end lost 5 bases, and 22 bases lay between the germline ends. The CDR3 length is 19 residues. The CDR3 nucleotides read TGTGCCAGCAGCCAATGGAGGCGGGTCGGGGAAGGAAATAATTCACCCCTCCACTTT. Its protein product is CASSQWRRVGEGNNSPLHF.

V gene TRBV7-2 combines with J gene TRBJ1-1, with a tentative D call TRBD1 (5 bases). The CDR3 covers 15 residues. V was shortened by 7 bases and J by 1 base, with 16 bases between the two germline ends. CDR1 and CDR2 (germline): SGHTA, FQGNSA. CDR3 protein: CASTLGALRNTEAFF. CDR3 DNA: TGTGCCAGCACCCTAGGGGCCCTCCGGAACACTGAAGCTTTCTTT.

The CDR3 nucleotides read TGCGCCAGCAGCTTATCGGGACAGGGGGCCCCCTACGAGCAGTACTTC. This gives the protein CASSLSGQGAPYEQYF. V and J are TRBV5-1 and TRBJ2-7, with 12 bases matching TRBD1. With V trimmed by 2 bases and J by 2 bases, 5 bases remained unmatched. This CDR3 has 16 amino acids. Germline loops: CDR1 SGHRS, CDR2 YFSETQ.